This TCR beta chain comes out of a study of technical replicates of blood from a few donors. The V and J ends lost 0 bases and 5 bases respectively, with 6 bases between them. This CDR3 is 12 amino acids long. Germline CDR1 reads SQVTM; CDR2 reads ANQGSEA. Some clones are missing from TCRdb's copy, which holds only in-frame ones; the method was immunoSEQ multiplex PCR. The sample has about 54,000 clones; 94% are singletons. This sequence originates from a human donor in good health. Material: T cells isolated from PBMCs. The rearrangement links TRBV29-1 to TRBJ2-3; the D gene is possibly TRBD2 (5 bases). The CDR3 sequence is CSVEEAVDTQYF. DNA for the CDR3: TGCAGCGTTGAAGAAGCGGTAGATACGCAGTATTTT.